Following are 18 T cell receptor beta chains from one sample sequenced in a study of cytomegalovirus exposure and HLA in healthy donors. PCR employed 60 Vbeta and 13 Jbeta primers. The protocol was immunoSEQ multiplex PCR, while the TCRdb copy is restricted to in-frame clones and leaves out a portion. The repertoire has under 110,000 clones, about 80% of them found once; the top ten carry approximately 4%. Sequencing input: PBMCs. These TCRs come from a man in his forties or fifties in good health and CMV-seronegative.

V and J are TRBV9 and TRBJ2-5; possible D gene TRBD1, 5 bases. Germline CDR1 SGDLS, CDR2 YYNGEE. The CDR3 covers 18 residues. The V end lost 4 bases, the J end lost 5 bases, and 27 bases lay between the germline ends. This chain's CDR3 is CASSPERQMVRSWETQYF. The CDR3 DNA sequence: TGTGCCAGCAGCCCCGAACGACAGATGGTCCGGTCGTGGGAGACCCAGTACTTC.

This chain joins TRBV5-8 and TRBJ2-1; 8 bases map to TRBD1. The CDR3 is 13 residues long. Germline trimming cut 3 bases from V and 10 bases from J; bases unmatched to any gene: 6. CDR1 is SGHTS and CDR2 is YDEGEE in the germline V gene. CDR3 in amino acids: CASSYDRGGEQFF. The CDR3 DNA is TGTGCCAGCAGCTACGACAGGGGTGGGGAGCAGTTCTTC.

This rearrangement joins TRBV11-2 to TRBJ1-5, with 7 bases matching TRBD1. The CDR3 is 15 residues long. Germline CDR1 and CDR2: SGHAT and FQNNGV. Germline trimming cut 3 bases from V and 2 bases from J; bases unmatched to any gene: 4. DNA for the CDR3: TGTGCCAGCAGCTTCGGTCAGGGGGGCAATCAGCCCCAGCATTTT. Encoded protein: CASSFGQGGNQPQHF.

This clone showed up just once. The V call is TRBV2, the J call TRBJ2-5; TRBD2 might be the D (6 bases). Germline CDR1 and CDR2: SNHLY and FYNNEI. CDR3 length: 14 amino acids. V shed 3 bases and J shed 11 bases, with 19 bases lying between them. CDR3 protein: CASSDNSGRVRQYF. CDR3 nucleotide sequence: TGTGCCAGCAGTGATAACAGCGGGCGGGTGAGACAGTACTTC.

The count of this clone is one. This chain uses TRBV5-1 with TRBJ2-5; a weak D match, TRBD1 (6 bases). Germline CDR1 is SGHRS and CDR2 is YFSETQ. The CDR3 is 15 amino acids. Trimming pared 0 bases from V and 1 base from J, leaving 10 bases between. CDR3 DNA: TGCGCCAGCAGCTTGGGTTGGGGGCTCCAAGAGACCCAGTACTTC. Residues: CASSLGWGLQETQYF. Together with reference TRBV5-1 and TRBJ2-5, the CDR3 gives the full variable domain: KAGVTQTPRYLIKTRGQQVTLSCSPISGHRSVSWYQQTPGQGLQFLFEYFSETQRNKGNFPGRFSGRQFSNSRSEMNVSTLELGDSALYLCASSLGWGLQETQYFGPGTRLLVL.

Comment on this clone: One end of the junction varies from germline; a read error may be responsible. V gene TRBV7-9 combines with J gene TRBJ1-5; 7 nucleotides align to TRBD1. The length of the CDR3 is 14 residues. Germline CDR1 and CDR2: SEHNR and FQNEAQ (reference sequence). The CDR3 spells CSSSWGQPNQPQHF. CDR3 nucleotides: TGTTCCAGCAGCTGGGGACAGCCAAATCAGCCCCAGCATTTT. Together with reference TRBV7-9 and TRBJ1-5, the CDR3 gives the full variable domain: DTGVSQNPRHKITKRGQNVTFRCDPISEHNRLYWYRQTLGQGPEFLTYFQNEAQLEKSRLLSDRFSAERPKGSFSTLEIQRTEQGDSAMYLCSSSWGQPNQPQHFGDGTRLSIL.

This chain joins TRBV7-6 and TRBJ2-5; 7 nucleotides align to TRBD1. The V and J ends lost 4 bases and 3 bases, in that order; junction bases with no gene match: 2. CDR1 is SGHVS, CDR2 FNYEAQ, per germline. This CDR3 spans 13 amino acids. CDR3 nucleotide sequence: TGTGCCAGCAGCTCAGGGGGAAAAGAGACCCAGTACTTC. Protein product: CASSSGGKETQYF. Drawing the rest from reference TRBV7-6 and TRBJ2-5, the complete variable domain is GAGVSQSPRYKVTKRGQDVALRCDPISGHVSLYWYRQALGQGPEFLTYFNYEAQQDKSGLPNDRFSAERPEGSISTLTIQRTEQRDSAMYRCASSSGGKETQYFGPGTRLLVL.

This clone has only a few counts. The rearrangement uses TRBV14 and TRBJ1-1, with D perhaps TRBD1 (5 bases). Per germline, CDR1 SGHDN and CDR2 FVKESK. CDR3 size: 14 residues. Trimming shortened V by 3 bases and J by 6 bases, and 14 bases separated the two germline ends. The CDR3 is CASSHPIRGSEAFF. The CDR3 bases are TGTGCCAGCAGCCATCCCATACGGGGGTCTGAAGCTTTCTTT.

V gene TRBV27 combines with J gene TRBJ2-1; TRBD1 matches 8 bases. V shed 4 bases and J 9 bases; nucleotides not matched to a gene: 11. CDR1 is MNHEY, CDR2 SMNVEV, per germline (reference sequence). This CDR3 spans 15 amino acids. The CDR3 sequence: CASSSPGQGPGEQFF. CDR3 sequence (DNA): TGTGCCAGCAGTTCCCCCGGACAGGGCCCTGGTGAGCAGTTCTTC.

This rearrangement joins TRBV6-5 to TRBJ2-5, with unresolved D. Germline V lookup: CDR1 MNHEY, CDR2 SVGAGI. Trimming took 3 bases from V and 5 from J, leaving 13 bases between them. This CDR3 comprises 14 residues. The CDR3 bases are TGTGCCAGCAGTTATATAAGCGAGGCCGAGACCCAGTACTTC. This codes for CASSYISEAETQYF.

V is TRBV19 and J is TRBJ2-3; tentatively, D is TRBD2 (5 bases). The CDR3 has 15 residues. V lost 6 bases to trimming and J lost 2 bases, with 15 bases between them. CDR1 is LNHDA and CDR2 is SQIVND in the germline V gene (reference sequence). The CDR3 DNA reads as TGTGCCAGTAGCCTCGGGATGACTTTCACAGATACGCAGTATTTT. Encoded protein: CASSLGMTFTDTQYF.

For the CDR3, the DNA is TGTGCCAGCACCCCCGAAACGCGAATCGACCAGTACTTC. Translated: CASTPETRIDQYF. The chain carries TRBV7-2 and TRBJ2-5; D is unclear. The CDR3 contains 13 residues. Trimming removed 7 bases from V and 10 bases from J, with 19 bases in between. Germline CDR1 reads SGHTA; CDR2 reads FQGNSA. Full variable domain (remainder filled in from reference TRBV7-2 and TRBJ2-5): GAGVSQSPSNKVTEKGKDVELRCDPISGHTALYWYRQSLGQGLEFLIYFQGNSAPDKSGLPSDRFSAERTGGSVSTLTIQRTQQEDSAVYLCASTPETRIDQYFGPGTRLLVL.

The chain joins TRBV7-8 to TRBJ2-3; 7 bases line up with TRBD2. Germline V gene lookup returns CDR1 SGHVS and CDR2 FQNEAQ. This CDR3 is 12 amino acids long. The V segment lost 5 bases and the J segment 7 bases; nucleotides outside the gene matches: 3. CDR3 DNA: TGTGCCAGCAGCGGCGGGGGAAATACGCAGTATTTT. Translated, it gives CASSGGGNTQYF.

This chain connects TRBV18 to TRBJ2-7; tentatively, D is TRBD1 (6 bases). This CDR3 comprises 16 residues. Germline lookup yields CDR1 KGHSH and CDR2 LQKENI. Trimming removed 3 bases from V and 7 bases from J, with 22 bases in between. The CDR3 region has the DNA TGTGCCAGCTCACCGAGGCCGGGGAAACAGGGACAAGAGCAGTACGTC. The encoded protein is CASSPRPGKQGQEQYV.

The V gene is TRBV7-2, the J gene TRBJ2-3; 10 nucleotides match TRBD2. Looked up from germline, CDR1 is SGHTA and CDR2 is FQGNSA. The V and J ends lost 5 bases and 7 bases, in that order; junction bases with no gene match: 12. This CDR3 contains 16 residues. The CDR3 sequence: CASSPRGAGGPHTQYF. The CDR3 DNA reads TGTGCCAGCAGCCCCCGTGGAGCGGGGGGGCCCCATACGCAGTATTTT.

In nucleotides, the CDR3 is TGTGCCAGCAGTGGTGGACAGGCTGGTCAGCCCCAGCATTTT. This sequence encodes CASSGGQAGQPQHF. The genes are TRBV6-1 and TRBJ1-5; 7 bases fit TRBD1. This CDR3 contains 14 residues. Per germline, CDR1 MNHNS and CDR2 SASEGT. V gave up 4 bases and J gave up 6 bases; unmatched junction bases: 6.

This rearrangement joins TRBV7-9 to TRBJ1-2; 8 bases agree with TRBD1. Germline V CDR1 and CDR2: SEHNR, FQNEAQ (reference sequence). The V and J ends lost 5 bases and 5 bases, in that order; junction bases with no gene match: 4. The CDR3 has 13 amino acids. In DNA, the CDR3 is TGTGCCAGCAGCGCAGGGGGCGGATATGGCTACACCTTC. Translated: CASSAGGGYGYTF.

The CDR3 sequence: CASSSQGASGNTIYF. The CDR3 DNA follows: TGCGCCAGCAGCTCACAGGGGGCTTCTGGAAACACCATATATTTT. This chain joins TRBV5-1 and TRBJ1-3; the match to TRBD1 covers 9 bases. This CDR3 contains 15 residues. Germline V lookup: CDR1 SGHRS, CDR2 YFSETQ. V lost 3 bases to trimming and J lost 1 base; unmatched junction nucleotides: 2.